These 31 T cell receptor beta chains were sequenced from one sample in a study of shared clonotypes between healthy human individuals. Data came from immunoSEQ multiplex PCR; TCRdb stores just in-frame clones and leaves some out. Seen here are about 1 million clones, approximately 72% observed once, and the top ten hold 1.4% to 1.5%. The material sequenced was memory CD4+ T cells sorted from blood. The subset denotes: CD45RA-negative fraction. The receptors here all came from a man younger than 30 in good health.

The chain recombines TRBV4-2 with TRBJ2-6, with 8 bases identical to TRBD2. V lost 0 bases, J lost 0 bases, and 13 bases stayed unmatched. Germline-derived CDR1 and CDR2 are LGHNA and YNFKEQ. This CDR3 has 21 residues. The CDR3 here is CASSQDLSRYGRASGANVLTF. The CDR3 DNA follows: TGTGCCAGCAGCCAAGATCTTTCCCGATACGGGAGGGCCTCTGGGGCCAACGTCCTGACTTTC.

The genes are TRBV19 and TRBJ1-6, with 7 bases fitting TRBD1. Losses at the gene ends were 5 bases for V and 10 bases for J; bases not matched to a gene: 8. Germline CDR1 reads LNHDA; CDR2 reads SQIVND (reference sequence). This CDR3 is built from 14 residues. The CDR3 sequence is CASSLTGEGSPLHF. The CDR3, as DNA: TGTGCCAGTAGTCTTACAGGGGAAGGCTCACCCCTCCACTTT. The full variable domain, its missing parts supplied by reference TRBV19 and TRBJ1-6, is DGGITQSPKYLFRKEGQNVTLSCEQNLNHDAMYWYRQDPGQGLRLIYYSQIVNDFQKGDIAEGYSVSREKKESFPLTVTSAQKNPTAFYLCASSLTGEGSPLHFGNGTRLTVT.

This clone was counted a few times. Here the CDR3 reads CASSRGMDNQPQHF. The CDR3 region has the DNA TGTGCCAGCAGCAGGGGCATGGACAATCAGCCCCAGCATTTT. V gene TRBV11-2 combines with J gene TRBJ1-5; a weak D match, TRBD1 (5 bases). This CDR3 is 14 amino acids long. CDR1 and CDR2 (germline): SGHAT, FQNNGV. Between the trimmed V and J ends, which lost 5 bases and 3 bases, there was a span of 11 bases.

The table lists this clone with a count of one. The chain couples TRBV6-1 to TRBJ2-2; D unresolved. This CDR3 region has 14 residues. The germline V gene has CDR1 MNHNS and CDR2 SASEGT. Trimming removed 8 bases from V and 3 bases from J, with 13 bases in between. Here the CDR3 DNA reads TGTGCCAGCCGCCAGTATCCGGACACCGGGGAGCTGTTTTTT. Protein product: CASRQYPDTGELFF.

This sequence joins TRBV18 and TRBJ1-1; possible D gene TRBD1, 6 bases. Germline-derived CDR1 and CDR2 are KGHSH and LQKENI. The CDR3 spans 14 residues. V lost 3 bases and J lost 6, with 14 bases in between. CDR3 sequence: CASSPLGGTAEAFF. In DNA, the CDR3 is TGTGCCAGCTCACCCCTAGGGGGGACCGCTGAAGCTTTCTTT.

V is TRBV6-5 and J is TRBJ2-3; TRBD2 matches at 7 bases. The CDR3 runs 15 residues. V gave up 0 bases and J gave up 3 bases; unmatched junction bases: 3. Germline assignment: CDR1 MNHEY and CDR2 SVGAGI. The CDR3 loop reads CASSYSASGTDTQYF. As DNA, the CDR3 is TGTGCCAGCAGTTACTCCGCTAGCGGTACAGATACGCAGTATTTT.

V gene TRBV10-3 combines with J gene TRBJ2-7; 11 bases line up with TRBD1. The V and J ends lost 6 bases and 6 bases, in that order; junction bases with no gene match: 10. The CDR3 consists of 15 residues. Germline V gives CDR1 ENHRY, CDR2 SYGVKD. DNA for the CDR3: TGTGCCATCAGAGAAGGGACAGGGGGAACCGGCGAGCAGTACTTC. Encoded protein: CAIREGTGGTGEQYF.

This clone appeared a few times. The rearrangement links TRBV6-6 to TRBJ1-2, with TRBD1 identical over 9 bases. Germline values: CDR1 MNHNY, CDR2 SVGAGI (reference sequence). The CDR3 contains 15 residues. Unmatched junction bases numbered 6, after V lost 6 bases and J lost 1 base. DNA for the CDR3: TGTGCCAGCAGCCGCGGACAGGGGAGTAACTATGGCTACACCTTC. Its translation is CASSRGQGSNYGYTF.

This clone was found once. This rearrangement joins TRBV19 to TRBJ1-5; D not resolved. Trimming pared 6 bases from V and 3 bases from J, leaving 9 bases between. This CDR3 spans 13 amino acids. CDR1 is LNHDA, CDR2 SQIVND, per germline (reference sequence). The CDR3 is CASRGEFNQPQHF. The CDR3 DNA reads as TGTGCCAGTAGGGGAGAGTTCAATCAGCCCCAGCATTTT.

This chain links TRBV6-1 with TRBJ1-1; TRBD1 aligns across 8 bases. J lost 3 bases, V lost 7 bases, and 10 bases had no gene match. The germline V gene has CDR1 MNHNS and CDR2 SASEGT. The length of the CDR3 is 15 residues. The CDR3 region has the DNA TGTGCCAGCAACCTGAATCGACAGGGGTACACTGAAGCTTTCTTT. Translated, it gives CASNLNRQGYTEAFF.

On this clone: Compared with germline, one end of the junction differs, possibly owing to a read error. Different DNA sequences within this sample yield the same CDR3. The rearrangement uses TRBV30 and TRBJ2-2, with D perhaps assigned TRBD1 or TRBD2 (5 bases each). Germline V lookup: CDR1 GTSNPN, CDR2 SVGIG (reference sequence). The CDR3 length is 13 residues. CDR3 nucleotide sequence: TGTGCCTGGAGTCAGGGCGGCGCCGGGGAGCTATTTTTT. Its protein product is CAWSQGGAGELFF.

The rearrangement uses TRBV5-1 and TRBJ1-6, with 8 positions matching TRBD1. The CDR3 length is 16 residues. The V gene's germline CDR1 is SGHRS and CDR2 YFSETQ. V lost 0 bases, J lost 9 bases, and 8 bases stayed unmatched. Here the CDR3 DNA reads TGCGCCAGCAGCTTGGGATGGACAGGGATCAGTTCACCCCTCCACTTT. This encodes CASSLGWTGISSPLHF.

V usage is TRBV5-1 and J usage is TRBJ2-7, with TRBD2 identical over 11 bases. J gave up 7 bases and V 4 bases, and 16 bases lay outside the gene matches. Germline V gene data show CDR1 as SGHRS and CDR2 as YFSETQ. The CDR3 spans 17 residues. This CDR3 is CASSLGTSGGAAREQYF. CDR3 in DNA: TGCGCCAGCAGCCTCGGGACTAGCGGAGGGGCGGCTCGGGAGCAGTACTTC.

This chain connects TRBV6-4 to TRBJ2-1; D is unclear. Germline V gene sequence: CDR1 MRHNA, CDR2 SNTAGT. The V and J ends lost 2 bases and 6 bases respectively, with 11 bases between them. The CDR3 length is 14 residues. The CDR3 reads CASSDGTLPNEQFF. The CDR3 region has the DNA TGTGCCAGCAGTGACGGAACGCTCCCCAATGAGCAGTTCTTC.

The chain carries TRBV4-3 and TRBJ2-5; a possible D gene is TRBD2 (6 bases). Germline CDR1 is LGHNA and CDR2 is YSLEER. V dropped 4 bases and J dropped 4 bases, with 25 bases sitting between them. The CDR3 is made up of 18 amino acids. DNA of the CDR3: TGCGCCAGCAGCCCCACTTATTCCCTAGCGCCGAGTGGAGAGACCCAGTACTTC. It yields the protein CASSPTYSLAPSGETQYF.

This clone came up once. For the CDR3, the DNA is TGTGCCAGCAGTAGCTACGGGGGGGCGAAAACAGATACGCAGTATTTT. As protein: CASSSYGGAKTDTQYF. This rearrangement joins TRBV13 to TRBJ2-3; TRBD2 matches at 8 bases. V dropped 6 bases and J dropped 3; count of bases not matched to a gene: 11. In germline, CDR1 is PRHDT, CDR2 FYEKMQ (reference sequence). The CDR3 loop spans 16 amino acids.

This chain connects TRBV9 to TRBJ2-3; D unclear. The CDR3 runs 14 residues. Trimming left V 0 bases short and J 1 base short, with 6 bases between. Germline CDR1 reads SGDLS; CDR2 reads YYNGEE. The CDR3 region has the DNA TGTGCCAGCAGCGTAGACACAGGCACAGATACGCAGTATTTT. As protein: CASSVDTGTDTQYF.

This clone has a handful of counts. This chain connects TRBV5-1 to TRBJ2-1; perhaps TRBD2 as D (6 bases). V gave up 4 bases and J gave up 5 bases, with 16 bases separating them. The CDR3 has 15 residues. Germline values: CDR1 SGHRS, CDR2 YFSETQ. The CDR3: CASSPGSGRDNEQFF. The CDR3 DNA sequence: TGCGCCAGCAGCCCAGGGAGCGGGCGAGACAATGAGCAGTTCTTC.

The chain uses TRBV28 and TRBJ2-3; no firm D call. Germline V gene data show CDR1 as MDHEN and CDR2 as SYDVKM. Between the trimmed V and J ends, which lost 6 bases and 11 bases, there was a span of 24 bases. The length of the CDR3 is 15 residues. In DNA form, the CDR3 reads TGTGCCAGCAGCCCACCAAATACCCCGGGCGGTGGGCAGTATTTT. Translation gives CASSPPNTPGGGQYF.

This chain links TRBV5-1 with TRBJ2-1; 7 nucleotides agree with TRBD1. The CDR3 runs to 14 residues. The trim removed 4 bases at V and 8 bases at J, leaving 9 bases unmatched. Germline V gene data show CDR1 as SGHRS and CDR2 as YFSETQ. The CDR3 nucleotides are TGCGCCAGCAGCCAACCCGGGACAGCATATGAGCAGTTCTTC. Encoded protein: CASSQPGTAYEQFF.

The chain uses TRBV14 and TRBJ2-5, with D hard to call. Germline V lookup: CDR1 SGHDN, CDR2 FVKESK. V lost 4 bases and J lost 4, with 10 bases in between. The CDR3 consists of 13 residues. The CDR3 protein is CASSRGVGETQYF. DNA for the CDR3: TGTGCCAGCAGCCGGGGTGTAGGAGAGACCCAGTACTTC.

This clone was counted a single time. The rearrangement uses TRBV6-1 and TRBJ2-7; D gene uncertain. Trimming removed 1 base at V and 1 base at J, with 8 bases between. Germline CDR1 and CDR2: MNHNS and SASEGT. The CDR3 sequence is 14 residues long. The CDR3: CASSEVSESYEQYF. The CDR3 bases are TGTGCCAGCAGTGAAGTATCGGAGTCCTACGAGCAGTACTTC.

This clone has just one count. The V call is TRBV2, the J call TRBJ1-6, with D hard to call. V lost 7 bases and J lost 7, with 8 bases in between. From germline, CDR1 is SNHLY and CDR2 FYNNEI. The CDR3 runs to 12 residues. The CDR3 here is CASNRMNSPLHF. CDR3 sequence (DNA): TGTGCCAGCAACCGGATGAATTCACCCCTCCACTTT. Using reference TRBV2 and TRBJ1-6 for the parts outside the CDR3, the full variable domain is EPEVTQTPSHQVTQMGQEVILRCVPISNHLYFYWYRQILGQKVEFLVSFYNNEISEKSEIFDDQFSVERPDGSNFTLKIRSTKLEDSAMYFCASNRMNSPLHFGNGTRLTVT.

This chain joins TRBV7-2 and TRBJ2-7; D not certain. The CDR3 totals 15 residues. Germline V CDR1 and CDR2: SGHTA, FQGNSA. V lost 1 base and J lost 3, with 13 bases in between. CDR3 amino acids: CASSLDLAAFYEQYF. DNA for the CDR3: TGTGCCAGCAGCTTAGATTTGGCAGCTTTCTACGAGCAGTACTTC.

This chain connects TRBV2 to TRBJ2-3; 8 bases fit TRBD2. The junction had 4 bases not matched to a gene; V was cut back by 6 bases and J by 5 bases. Per germline, CDR1 SNHLY and CDR2 FYNNEI. The CDR3 length is 13 residues. This CDR3 is CASRTSAIDTQYF. The CDR3 nucleotides are TGTGCCAGCAGGACTAGCGCTATAGATACGCAGTATTTT. The full variable domain, rest sourced from reference TRBV2 and TRBJ2-3, is EPEVTQTPSHQVTQMGQEVILRCVPISNHLYFYWYRQILGQKVEFLVSFYNNEISEKSEIFDDQFSVERPDGSNFTLKIRSTKLEDSAMYFCASRTSAIDTQYFGPGTRLTVL.

The chain combines TRBV18 with TRBJ2-7; TRBD2 agrees at 8 bases. Germline V CDR1 and CDR2: KGHSH, LQKENI. The J segment lost 5 bases and the V segment lost 6 bases, leaving 6 bases of the junction unmatched. The CDR3 runs to 13 residues. For the CDR3, the DNA is TGTGCCAGCTCCCGGGGGGGGCACGACGAGCAGTACTTC. Amino acid sequence: CASSRGGHDEQYF. Looking up the rest from reference TRBV18 and TRBJ2-7 gives the full variable domain: NAGVMQNPRHLVRRRGQEARLRCSPMKGHSHVYWYRQLPEEGLKFMVYLQKENIIDESGMPKERFSAEFPKEGPSILRIQQVVRGDSAAYFCASSRGGHDEQYFGPGTRLTVT.

The CDR3 loop reads CASSFALNSPLHF. CDR3 bases: TGTGCCAGCAGTTTTGCCCTCAATTCACCCCTCCACTTT. The chain links TRBV6-6 to TRBJ1-6; no firm D call. The CDR3 sequence is 13 residues long. The germline V gene has CDR1 MNHNY and CDR2 SVGAGI (reference sequence). Trimming cost V 4 bases and J 7 bases, with 8 bases left between them.

V gene TRBV28 combines with J gene TRBJ1-2, with no clear D. The CDR3 is 14 amino acids. In germline, CDR1 is MDHEN, CDR2 SYDVKM. V lost 2 bases to trimming and J lost 3 bases, with 10 bases between them. The CDR3 region has the DNA TGTGCCAGCAGTTTAAAAAACAGATACTATGGCTACACCTTC. This sequence encodes CASSLKNRYYGYTF.

The chain uses TRBV2 and TRBJ1-1; D gene uncertain. The CDR3 consists of 13 residues. Germline CDR1 is SNHLY and CDR2 is FYNNEI. V was shortened by 0 bases and J by 6 bases, with 8 bases between the two germline ends. The CDR3 DNA sequence: TGTGCCAGCAGTGAAGCGCGATGGGCTGAAGCTTTCTTT. This gives the protein CASSEARWAEAFF. The whole variable domain, filled in from reference TRBV2 and TRBJ1-1, reads EPEVTQTPSHQVTQMGQEVILRCVPISNHLYFYWYRQILGQKVEFLVSFYNNEISEKSEIFDDQFSVERPDGSNFTLKIRSTKLEDSAMYFCASSEARWAEAFFGQGTRLTVV.

Comment on this clone: Other DNA variants within this sample encode the same CDR3. This CDR3 is CATSIGGSTDTQYF. The CDR3, as DNA: TGTGCCACCAGCATCGGCGGTAGCACAGATACGCAGTATTTT. The J gene is TRBJ2-3, the V gene TRBV15; D remains ambiguous. Germline values: CDR1 LNHNV, CDR2 YYDKDF (reference sequence). The V gene lost 4 bases and the J gene lost 0 bases, with 8 bases spanning the gap. CDR3 length: 14 amino acids.

The chain employs TRBV5-1 and TRBJ2-3; tentative D call: TRBD1 (6 bases). V was clipped by 0 bases and J by 1 base, with 9 bases between them. The CDR3 extends over 15 amino acids. Germline V CDR1 and CDR2: SGHRS, YFSETQ. CDR3 residues: CASSLVNRGTDTQYF. DNA of the CDR3: TGCGCCAGCAGCTTGGTAAACAGGGGCACAGATACGCAGTATTTT.